These T cell receptor beta chains were read from a single sample in a study of identical twins' blood T cells. TCRdb reanalysed the 5' RACE reads using MiXCR and keeps one entry per CDR3 protein. This sample has 350,000 to 400,000 distinct CDR3 sequences, with roughly 27% found just once. The specimen was PBMCs. These receptors all come from a woman aged 18 to 50 in good health. Both conserved end residues are part of each CDR3. Fields, in order: CDR3 length, J gene, clone size, D gene, V gene, CDR3 DNA, CDR3 protein. D genes are given only for firm matches. Some rows mark clone size as missing; the rest say once, few, many or name a class of expanded clone.

CDR3 length: 18
J gene: TRBJ1-1
clone size: few
D gene: NA
V gene: TRBV7-6
CDR3 DNA: TGTGCCAGCAGCTTAGCGGCAGGGTTGAGATTGGGGAACACTGAAGCTTTCTTT
CDR3 protein: CASSLAAGLRLGNTEAFF

CDR3 length: 14
J gene: TRBJ2-1
clone size: NA
D gene: NA
V gene: TRBV9
CDR3 DNA: TGTGCCAGCAGCCTAGGCCACTCCTACAATGAGCAGTTCTTC
CDR3 protein: CASSLGHSYNEQFF

CDR3 length: 13
J gene: TRBJ1-2
clone size: NA
D gene: NA
V gene: TRBV6-2/TRBV6-3
CDR3 DNA: TGTGCCAGCGGACGAGGAGCGGGCTATGGCTACACCTTC
CDR3 protein: CASGRGAGYGYTF

CDR3 length: 13
J gene: TRBJ2-7
clone size: few
D gene: NA
V gene: TRBV20-1
CDR3 DNA: TGCAGTGCTAGTTTAGGACGGGGATACGAGCAGTACTTC
CDR3 protein: CSASLGRGYEQYF

CDR3 length: 12
J gene: TRBJ2-1
clone size: few
D gene: TRBD1
V gene: TRBV20-1
CDR3 DNA: TGCAGTGCGCAAGGGGGCACATTTGAGCAGTTCTTC
CDR3 protein: CSAQGGTFEQFF

CDR3 length: 13
J gene: TRBJ1-2
clone size: NA
D gene: NA
V gene: TRBV10-3
CDR3 DNA: TGTGCCATCAGTGAGTCAAAGAACTATGGCTACACCTTC
CDR3 protein: CAISESKNYGYTF

CDR3 length: 12
J gene: TRBJ2-7
clone size: NA
D gene: NA
V gene: TRBV12-3/TRBV12-4
CDR3 DNA: TGTGCCAGCAGTTTAGCATTCGGGGAGCAGTACTTC
CDR3 protein: CASSLAFGEQYF

CDR3 length: 16
J gene: TRBJ2-2
clone size: NA
D gene: NA
V gene: TRBV5-1
CDR3 DNA: TGCGCCAGCAGCTTAAATAGGCGGGTGGCGACCGGGGAGCCGTTTTTT
CDR3 protein: CASSLNRRVATGEPFF

CDR3 length: 13
J gene: TRBJ2-1
clone size: many
D gene: NA
V gene: TRBV2
CDR3 DNA: TGTGCCAGCAGTGCTGGGGCTAGCAATGAGCAGTTCTTC
CDR3 protein: CASSAGASNEQFF

CDR3 length: 13
J gene: TRBJ1-1
clone size: NA
D gene: NA
V gene: TRBV20-1
CDR3 DNA: TGCAGTGCTCTCGTCCTAACCGGCACTGAAGCTTTCTTT
CDR3 protein: CSALVLTGTEAFF

CDR3 length: 14
J gene: TRBJ1-1
clone size: NA
D gene: NA
V gene: TRBV29-1
CDR3 DNA: TGCAGCGGGGGTGGTGGTGGGGGGAACACTGAAGCTTTCTTT
CDR3 protein: CSGGGGGGNTEAFF

CDR3 length: 14
J gene: TRBJ1-1
clone size: few
D gene: NA
V gene: TRBV3-1
CDR3 DNA: TGTGCCAGCAGCCGGACGGCTGGGGACACTGAAGCTTTCTTT
CDR3 protein: CASSRTAGDTEAFF

CDR3 length: 13
J gene: TRBJ1-1
clone size: NA
D gene: NA
V gene: TRBV29-1
CDR3 DNA: TGCAGCGTTGTGGGACCAGGAGGGACTGAAGCTTTCTTT
CDR3 protein: CSVVGPGGTEAFF

CDR3 length: 14
J gene: TRBJ1-1
clone size: many
D gene: TRBD1
V gene: TRBV20-1
CDR3 DNA: TGCAGTGCTAGGTCGGGACAGGGGAACACTGAAGCTTTCTTT
CDR3 protein: CSARSGQGNTEAFF

CDR3 length: 14
J gene: TRBJ2-6
clone size: NA
D gene: NA
V gene: TRBV20-1
CDR3 DNA: TGCAGTGCTAGGGCTAGCGATGGGGCCAACGTCCTGACTTTC
CDR3 protein: CSARASDGANVLTF

CDR3 length: 11
J gene: TRBJ1-2
clone size: NA
D gene: NA
V gene: TRBV12-3/TRBV12-4
CDR3 DNA: TGTGCCAGCAGTGCCCCTAGGGGCTACACCTTC
CDR3 protein: CASSAPRGYTF